This T cell receptor (beta chain) was sequenced in a study of T cell responses to AZD1222 COVID-19 vaccine. Findings and limits, study-wide: Vaccine-associated CD4 TCRs spanned spike, dominant at 160-218 and 743-854. Nearly half of spike-specific TCRs reportedly target variant regions that are unmutated in the B.1.351 and B.1.1.7 variants. Most donors were white British and more were female, and clonal diversity was possibly underestimated.

Trimming removed 0 bases from V and 3 bases from J; junction bases left unmatched: 6. The CDR3 sequence is 18 residues long. Germline CDR1 LGHNA, CDR2 YNFKEQ. This clone was picked up one time. Its antigen is as yet unknown. Profiling relied on immunoSEQ multiplex PCR, and the TCRdb table lists in-frame clones only, not all of them. This sample carries some 130,000 clones, around 90% of them seen once, and the ten largest clones take about 1.9%. The receptor was derived from an adult in good health. The chain is built from TRBV4-2 and TRBJ2-2; 11 bases fit TRBD2. The source was peripheral blood, collected on day 0 of AZD1222 vaccination. CDR3 protein: CASSQDTSGSFHTGELFF. Here the CDR3 DNA reads TGTGCCAGCAGCCAAGATACTAGCGGGAGTTTTCACACCGGGGAGCTGTTTTTT.